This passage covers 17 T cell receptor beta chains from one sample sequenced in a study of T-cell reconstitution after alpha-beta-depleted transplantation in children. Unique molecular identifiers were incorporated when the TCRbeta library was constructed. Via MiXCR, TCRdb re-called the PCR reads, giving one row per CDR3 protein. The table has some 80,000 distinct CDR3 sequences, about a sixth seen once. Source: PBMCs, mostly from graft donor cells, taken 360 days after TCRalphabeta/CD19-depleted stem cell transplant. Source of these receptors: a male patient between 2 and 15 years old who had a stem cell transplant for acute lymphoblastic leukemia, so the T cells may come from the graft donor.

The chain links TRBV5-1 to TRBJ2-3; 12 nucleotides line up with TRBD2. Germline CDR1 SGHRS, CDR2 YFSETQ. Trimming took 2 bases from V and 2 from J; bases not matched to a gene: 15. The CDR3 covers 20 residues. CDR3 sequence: CASSLRLAGDRLADTDTQYF. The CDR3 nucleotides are TGCGCCAGCAGCTTACGACTAGCGGGAGACCGTTTAGCTGACACAGATACGCAGTATTTT.

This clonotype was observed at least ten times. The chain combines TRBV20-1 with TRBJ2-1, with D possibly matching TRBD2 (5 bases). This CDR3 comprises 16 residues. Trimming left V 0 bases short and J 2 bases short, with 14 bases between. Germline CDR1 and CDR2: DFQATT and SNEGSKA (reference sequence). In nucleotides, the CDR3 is TGCAGTGCTAGAGATAGACAACTAGGAGCCTACAATGAGCAGTTCTTC. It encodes CSARDRQLGAYNEQFF.

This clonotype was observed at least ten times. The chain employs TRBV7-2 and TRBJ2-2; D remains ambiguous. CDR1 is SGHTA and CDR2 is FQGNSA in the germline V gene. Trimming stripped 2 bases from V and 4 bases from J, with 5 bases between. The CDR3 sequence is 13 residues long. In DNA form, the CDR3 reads TGTGCCAGCAGCTTATTTGGCACCGGGGAGCTGTTTTTT. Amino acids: CASSLFGTGELFF.

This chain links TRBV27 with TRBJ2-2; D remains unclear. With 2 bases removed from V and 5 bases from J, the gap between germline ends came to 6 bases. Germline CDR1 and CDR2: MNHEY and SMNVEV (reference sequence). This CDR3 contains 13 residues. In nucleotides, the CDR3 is TGTGCCAGCAGTTTAATAGTTACCGGGGAGCTGTTTTTT. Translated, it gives CASSLIVTGELFF.

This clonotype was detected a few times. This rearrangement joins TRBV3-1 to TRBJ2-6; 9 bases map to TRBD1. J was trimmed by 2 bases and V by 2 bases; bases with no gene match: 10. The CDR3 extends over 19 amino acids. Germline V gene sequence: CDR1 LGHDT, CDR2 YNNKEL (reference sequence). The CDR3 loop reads CASSQNLGQGIAGANVLTF. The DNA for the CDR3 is TGTGCCAGCAGCCAAAACTTGGGACAGGGTATCGCTGGGGCCAACGTCCTGACTTTC.

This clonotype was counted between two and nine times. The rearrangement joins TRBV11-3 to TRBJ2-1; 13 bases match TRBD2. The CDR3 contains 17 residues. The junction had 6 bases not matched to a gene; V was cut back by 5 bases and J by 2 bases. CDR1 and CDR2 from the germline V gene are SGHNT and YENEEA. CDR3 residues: CASSVLAGGGPYNEQFF. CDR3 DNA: TGTGCCAGCAGCGTACTAGCGGGAGGGGGGCCCTACAATGAGCAGTTCTTC. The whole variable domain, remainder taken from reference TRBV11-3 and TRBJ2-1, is EAGVVQSPRYKIIEKKQPVAFWCNPISGHNTLYWYLQNLGQGPELLIRYENEEAVDDSQLPKDRFSAERLKGVDSTLKIQPAELGDSAVYLCASSVLAGGGPYNEQFFGPGTRLTVL.

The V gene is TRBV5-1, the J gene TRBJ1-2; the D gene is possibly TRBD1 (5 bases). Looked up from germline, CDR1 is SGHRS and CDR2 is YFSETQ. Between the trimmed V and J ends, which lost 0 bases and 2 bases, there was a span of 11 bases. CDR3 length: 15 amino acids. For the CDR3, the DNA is TGCGCCAGCAGCTTGGTAGGGGCTACGAACTATGGCTACACCTTC. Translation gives CASSLVGATNYGYTF.

The CDR3 region is CASSLSPGTDENIQYF. CDR3 DNA: TGTGCCAGCAGTTTAAGCCCCGGGACAGACGAAAACATTCAGTACTTC. The chain joins TRBV12-3 or TRBV12-4 to TRBJ2-4, with 7 bases aligning to TRBD1. The CDR3 has 16 residues. The V gene end was trimmed by 2 bases and the J gene end by 5 bases; junction bases not matched to a gene: 9.

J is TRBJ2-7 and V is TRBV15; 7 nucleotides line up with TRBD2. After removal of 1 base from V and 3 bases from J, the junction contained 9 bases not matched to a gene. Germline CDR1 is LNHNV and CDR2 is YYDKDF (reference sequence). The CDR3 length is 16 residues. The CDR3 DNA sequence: TGTGCCACCAGCAGAGTGGTGCGGGAGCCAAACTACGAGCAGTACTTC. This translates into CATSRVVREPNYEQYF.

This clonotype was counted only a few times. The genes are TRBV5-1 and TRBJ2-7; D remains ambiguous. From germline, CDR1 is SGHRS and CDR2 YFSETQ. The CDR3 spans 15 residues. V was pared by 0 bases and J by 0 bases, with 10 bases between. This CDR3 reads CASSLDSPDSYEQYF. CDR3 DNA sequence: TGCGCCAGCAGCTTGGATTCACCAGACTCCTACGAGCAGTACTTC. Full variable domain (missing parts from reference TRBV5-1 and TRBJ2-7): KAGVTQTPRYLIKTRGQQVTLSCSPISGHRSVSWYQQTPGQGLQFLFEYFSETQRNKGNFPGRFSGRQFSNSRSEMNVSTLELGDSALYLCASSLDSPDSYEQYFGPGTRLTVT.

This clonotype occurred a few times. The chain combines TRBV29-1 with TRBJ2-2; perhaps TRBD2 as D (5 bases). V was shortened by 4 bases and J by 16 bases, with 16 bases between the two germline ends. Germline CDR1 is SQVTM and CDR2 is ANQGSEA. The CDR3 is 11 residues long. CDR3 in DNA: TGCAGCGTTGTAATCCCCGGGGATTCGTTTTTT. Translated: CSVVIPGDSFF.

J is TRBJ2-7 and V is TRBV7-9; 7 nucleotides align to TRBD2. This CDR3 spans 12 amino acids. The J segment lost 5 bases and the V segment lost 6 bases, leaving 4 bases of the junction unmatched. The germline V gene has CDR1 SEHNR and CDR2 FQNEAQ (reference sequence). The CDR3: CASRSLANEQYF. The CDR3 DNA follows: TGTGCCAGCAGGTCACTAGCGAACGAGCAGTACTTC.

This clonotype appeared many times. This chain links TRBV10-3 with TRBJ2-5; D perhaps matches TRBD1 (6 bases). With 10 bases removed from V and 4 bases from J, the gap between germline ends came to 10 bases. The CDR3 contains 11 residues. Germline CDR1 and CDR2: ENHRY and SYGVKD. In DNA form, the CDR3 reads TGTGCCACTCAGGGGATAGAGACCCAGTACTTC. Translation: CATQGIETQYF.

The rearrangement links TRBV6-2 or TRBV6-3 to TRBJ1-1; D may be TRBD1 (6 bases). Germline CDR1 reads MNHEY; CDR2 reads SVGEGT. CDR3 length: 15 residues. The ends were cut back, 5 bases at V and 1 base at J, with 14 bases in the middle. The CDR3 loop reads CASSHTGTPNTEAFF. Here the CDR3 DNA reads TGTGCCAGCAGTCATACCGGGACACCGAACACTGAAGCTTTCTTT.

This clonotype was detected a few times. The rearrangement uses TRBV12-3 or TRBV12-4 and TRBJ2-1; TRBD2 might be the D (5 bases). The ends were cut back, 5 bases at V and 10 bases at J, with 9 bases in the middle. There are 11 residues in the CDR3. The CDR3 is CASSTPGEQFF. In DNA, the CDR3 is TGTGCCAGCAGTACTCCGGGAGAGCAGTTCTTC.

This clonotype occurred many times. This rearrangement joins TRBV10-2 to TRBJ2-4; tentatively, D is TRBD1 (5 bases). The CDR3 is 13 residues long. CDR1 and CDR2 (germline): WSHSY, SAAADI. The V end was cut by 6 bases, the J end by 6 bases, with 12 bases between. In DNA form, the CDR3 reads TGCGCCAGCAGGACAGACGCGGTAAACATTCAGTACTTC. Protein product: CASRTDAVNIQYF.

Here the CDR3 reads CASSVPGVSEQYF. CDR3 nucleotide sequence: TGCGCCAGCAGCGTCCCGGGGGTAAGCGAGCAGTACTTC. The chain is built from TRBV5-1 and TRBJ2-7; D possibly corresponds to TRBD2 (6 bases). Trimming took 4 bases from V and 6 from J, leaving 14 bases between them. Germline CDR1 is SGHRS and CDR2 is YFSETQ. The length of the CDR3 is 13 residues.